The sequence of this TCR beta chain was determined in a study of cytomegalovirus exposure and HLA in healthy donors. Regarding the study as a whole: Later examination showed HLA-associated TCR beta chains had greater clonal expansion than equally common others. Analyzed later, association rates of TCRs varied across HLA loci, with DRB1 most and HLA-C fewest.

The CDR3 has 14 residues. V lost 7 bases and J lost 3; bases outside the gene matches: 6. Per the germline V gene, CDR1 is MNHEY and CDR2 is SVGAGI. The primer mix had 60 Vbeta and 13 Jbeta primers. Libraries were prepared by immunoSEQ multiplex PCR; TCRdb keeps only in-frame clonotypes and omits some of them. The sample records about 190,000 clones, over 70% being singletons. This clone was observed a few times. Its antigen is unidentified. This TCR came from a man aged 25-45 years in good health and CMV-seronegative. Sequencing input: PBMCs. The V and J genes are TRBV6-5 and TRBJ2-3; 8 bases agree with TRBD2. In nucleotides, the CDR3 is TGTGCCAGCACTGGACTAGCATTAACAGATACGCAGTATTTT. Translation: CASTGLALTDTQYF.